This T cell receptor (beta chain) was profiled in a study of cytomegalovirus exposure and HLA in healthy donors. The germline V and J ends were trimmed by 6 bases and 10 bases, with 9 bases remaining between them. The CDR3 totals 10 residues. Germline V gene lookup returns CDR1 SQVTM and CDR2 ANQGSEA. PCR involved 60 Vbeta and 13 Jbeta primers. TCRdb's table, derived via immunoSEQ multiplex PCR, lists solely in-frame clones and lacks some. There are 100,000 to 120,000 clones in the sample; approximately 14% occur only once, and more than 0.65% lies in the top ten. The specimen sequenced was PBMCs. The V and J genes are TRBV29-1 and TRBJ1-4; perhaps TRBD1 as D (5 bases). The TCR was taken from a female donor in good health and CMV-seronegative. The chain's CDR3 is CSVDQGKLFF. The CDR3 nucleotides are TGCAGCGTAGATCAGGGAAAACTGTTTTTT.